Below, 29 T cell receptor beta chains from the same sample are listed, as sequenced in a study of blood T cell repertoires in COVID-19. Method: immunoSEQ multiplex PCR; TCRdb's copy keeps in-frame clones and lacks some. The data show more than 150,000 clones, roughly 80% seen once. The material sequenced was PBMCs or T cells enriched from blood (not recorded which). These receptors originate from a woman in her forties or fifties who had recovered from COVID-19.

This chain joins TRBV2 and TRBJ1-6, with D unclear. The CDR3 spans 12 residues. The germline V gene has CDR1 SNHLY and CDR2 FYNNEI. V lost 7 bases and J 7 bases, leaving 8 bases between the germline ends. The CDR3 sequence is CASNTGNSPLHF. In DNA form, the CDR3 reads TGTGCCAGCAATACCGGGAATTCACCCCTCCACTTT.

J is TRBJ2-2 and V is TRBV27; 10 nucleotides line up with TRBD2. The ends lost 0 bases at V and 7 bases at J; junction bases unmatched: 11. The CDR3 length is 18 residues. Germline lookup yields CDR1 MNHEY and CDR2 SMNVEV (reference sequence). Written as DNA, the CDR3 is TGTGCCAGCAGTTTATCCCCGAGAGCGGGAGGGCCAAGCGGGGAGCTGTTTTTT. Translated: CASSLSPRAGGPSGELFF.

This clone has just a few counts. V gene TRBV28 combines with J gene TRBJ2-1, with D possibly being TRBD2 (6 bases). This CDR3 region has 15 residues. The germline V gene has CDR1 MDHEN and CDR2 SYDVKM. V lost 7 bases to trimming and J lost 8 bases, with 21 bases between them. For the CDR3, the DNA is TGTGCCAGCAAGACCATAGGGCGGGAAGATGATGAGCAGTTCTTC. This sequence encodes CASKTIGREDDEQFF.

This clone came up once. The rearrangement uses TRBV21-1 and TRBJ2-7; the D call of TRBD2 is as the table states it, not checked on the DNA. TRBV21-1 is marked as a pseudogene. CDR3 size: 16 residues. This CDR3 is CASSTVGRESFYEQYF. The CDR3 DNA reads TGTGCCAGCAGCACTGTCGGGCGGGAGAGCTTCTACGAGCAGTACTTC.

The V gene is TRBV28, the J gene TRBJ1-4; a weak D match, TRBD1 (5 bases). The V and J ends lost 8 bases and 4 bases respectively, with 11 bases between them. This CDR3 is built from 13 residues. Germline V gives CDR1 MDHEN, CDR2 SYDVKM. The CDR3 region is CASRRQYNEKLFF. The CDR3 DNA sequence: TGTGCCAGCCGACGACAGTATAATGAAAAACTGTTTTTT.

A single count supports this clone. The rearrangement uses TRBV7-9 and TRBJ2-7; TRBD2 matches 9 bases. J lost 4 bases, V lost 5 bases, and 18 bases had no gene match. The CDR3 runs to 18 residues. Germline V gene lookup returns CDR1 SEHNR and CDR2 FQNEAQ (reference sequence). CDR3 region: CASSPPRGGRALKYEQYF. CDR3 bases: TGTGCCAGCAGCCCCCCCCGCGGCGGGAGGGCCTTGAAGTACGAGCAGTACTTC.

The chain uses TRBV19 and TRBJ2-1; tentatively, D is TRBD2 (5 bases). Trimming stripped 0 bases from V and 2 bases from J, with 11 bases between. The CDR3 is 16 residues long. Germline CDR1 reads LNHDA; CDR2 reads SQIVND (reference sequence). This chain's CDR3 is CASSIDRAGTYNEQFF. The CDR3 coding sequence is TGTGCCAGTAGTATAGATCGGGCGGGTACCTACAATGAGCAGTTCTTC.

V is TRBV6-5 and J is TRBJ2-3, with 8 bases fitting TRBD2. V gave up 6 bases and J gave up 2 bases; unmatched junction bases: 4. Per the germline V gene, CDR1 is MNHEY and CDR2 is SVGAGI. This CDR3 has 14 residues. CDR3 amino acids: CASRLAGFTDTQYF. The CDR3 nucleotides are TGTGCCAGCAGGTTAGCGGGATTCACAGATACGCAGTATTTT.

The CDR3 sequence: CAPPTPVGEMRNTGELFF. DNA for the CDR3: TGTGCACCTCCTACCCCCGTGGGAGAAATGCGCAACACCGGGGAGCTGTTTTTT. The genes are TRBV11-2 and TRBJ2-2; weak D call: TRBD2 (5 bases). The germline gives CDR1 SGHAT, CDR2 FQNNGV. This CDR3 has 18 residues.

The chain employs TRBV30 and TRBJ2-3; D remains ambiguous. With 0 bases removed from V and 3 bases from J, the gap between germline ends came to 16 bases. The CDR3 contains 16 residues. CDR1 is GTSNPN, CDR2 SVGIG, per germline (reference sequence). The CDR3 coding sequence is TGTGCCTGGAGTGTAGGTGGCAGGATGGTAACAGATACGCAGTATTTT. Residues: CAWSVGGRMVTDTQYF.

This clone was counted once. The CDR3, as DNA: TGCAGCGCTAGCGAAGATACGCAGTATTTT. Translated, it gives CSASEDTQYF. This rearrangement joins TRBV29-1 to TRBJ2-3, with D possibly TRBD2 on 6 matching bases. There are 10 residues in the CDR3. Germline assignment: CDR1 SQVTM and CDR2 ANQGSEA. V was clipped by 7 bases and J by 5 bases, with 7 bases between them.

The chain has TRBV18 and TRBJ1-2; the D gene is possibly TRBD1 (6 bases). V shed 2 bases and J shed 3 bases, with 13 bases lying between them. This CDR3 has 15 amino acids. Germline assignment: CDR1 KGHSH and CDR2 LQKENI. The CDR3 DNA is TGTGCCAGCTCACCAGGGGCAGGGGTTGACTATGGCTACACCTTC. It is translated as CASSPGAGVDYGYTF.

The chain carries TRBV5-1 and TRBJ2-2, with 7 nucleotides matching TRBD1. Trimming took 1 base from V and 0 from J; bases not matched to a gene: 0. CDR3 length: 15 residues. Germline CDR1 is SGHRS and CDR2 is YFSETQ. CDR3 bases: TGCGCCAGCAGCTTGCAGGGGGCGAACACCGGGGAGCTGTTTTTT. This sequence encodes CASSLQGANTGELFF.

This clone was seen a handful of times. The V and J genes are TRBV6-5 and TRBJ2-3, with 8 bases matching TRBD2. The CDR3 is 15 amino acids. V shed 6 bases and J 2 bases; nucleotides not matched to a gene: 7. The germline V gene has CDR1 MNHEY and CDR2 SVGAGI. DNA of the CDR3: TGTGCCAGCAGGCCTAGCGGGCTACTCACAGATACGCAGTATTTT. This translates into CASRPSGLLTDTQYF.

V gene TRBV28 combines with J gene TRBJ2-7; the match to TRBD1 covers 9 bases. V trimming: 9 bases; J trimming: 4 bases; junction bases outside the gene matches: 10. The CDR3 covers 14 residues. CDR1 is MDHEN and CDR2 is SYDVKM in the germline V gene. CDR3 loop: CASSVATGGYEQYF. The DNA of the CDR3 is TGTGCCAGTTCCGTCGCGACAGGGGGTTACGAGCAGTACTTC. Together with reference TRBV28 and TRBJ2-7, the CDR3 gives the full variable domain: DVKVTQSSRYLVKRTGEKVFLECVQDMDHENMFWYRQDPGLGLRLIYFSYDVKMKEKGDIPEGYSVSREKKERFSLILESASTNQTSMYLCASSVATGGYEQYFGPGTRLTVT.

The chain carries TRBV5-6 and TRBJ1-5, with D unresolved. There are 14 residues in the CDR3. Germline V gives CDR1 SGHDT, CDR2 YYEEEE. V gave up 0 bases and J gave up 6 bases, with 10 bases separating them. The CDR3 is CASSLGGVGQPQHF. In nucleotides, the CDR3 is TGTGCCAGCAGCTTGGGCGGGGTGGGTCAGCCCCAGCATTTT.

The chain has TRBV6-1 and TRBJ2-3; 9 bases map to TRBD2. Per germline, CDR1 MNHNS and CDR2 SASEGT. After removal of 3 bases from V and 4 bases from J, the junction contained 5 bases not matched to a gene. The CDR3 is 15 residues long. CDR3 protein: CASSDSGRRADTQYF. DNA for the CDR3: TGTGCCAGCAGTGATAGCGGGAGACGCGCAGATACGCAGTATTTT.

The chain carries TRBV11-2 and TRBJ1-4; 10 bases match TRBD1. CDR1 is SGHAT, CDR2 FQNNGV, per germline. V lost 1 base to trimming and J lost 0 bases; unmatched junction nucleotides: 8. This CDR3 has 19 residues. The CDR3 protein is CASSLGDRGLSATNEKLFF. The CDR3 coding sequence is TGTGCCAGCAGCTTAGGGGACAGGGGTCTTTCGGCAACTAATGAAAAACTGTTTTTT. Based on the CDR3 plus reference TRBV11-2 and TRBJ1-4, the full variable domain is EAGVAQSPRYKIIEKRQSVAFWCNPISGHATLYWYQQILGQGPKLLIQFQNNGVVDDSQLPKDRFSAERLKGVDSTLKIQPAKLEDSAVYLCASSLGDRGLSATNEKLFFGSGTQLSVL.

The chain recombines TRBV7-9 with TRBJ2-5; D not certain. Trimming took 5 bases from V and 4 from J, leaving 8 bases between them. The CDR3 spans 12 residues. Germline CDR1 reads SEHNR; CDR2 reads FQNEAQ (reference sequence). The chain's CDR3 is CASSPLSETQYF. The CDR3 nucleotides are TGTGCCAGCAGCCCTCTTTCAGAGACCCAGTACTTC.

The rearrangement links TRBV10-3 to TRBJ2-1; D not certain. Trimming cost V 6 bases and J 7 bases, with 13 bases left between them. In germline, CDR1 is ENHRY, CDR2 SYGVKD. This CDR3 has 13 amino acids. The CDR3 protein is CAIRPNGRNEQFF. Written as DNA, the CDR3 is TGTGCCATCAGACCGAACGGTCGTAATGAGCAGTTCTTC.

V usage is TRBV6-1 and J usage is TRBJ2-1; 11 positions agree with TRBD2. This CDR3 is 17 amino acids long. CDR1 and CDR2 from the germline V gene are MNHNS and SASEGT. V lost 5 bases and J lost 1; bases outside the gene matches: 7. CDR3 nucleotides: TGTGCCAGCAGTAAAGTGGCTAGCGGGAGGTCCTACAATGAGCAGTTCTTC. This sequence encodes CASSKVASGRSYNEQFF.

This chain connects TRBV5-5 to TRBJ2-5; perhaps TRBD1 as D (5 bases). V gave up 1 base and J gave up 3 bases, with 13 bases separating them. Germline values: CDR1 SGHKS, CDR2 YYEKEE (reference sequence). The CDR3 covers 15 residues. In nucleotides, the CDR3 is TGTGCCAGCAGCTTGCGGTTTAGGGGTGAAGAGACCCAGTACTTC. Translating it yields CASSLRFRGEETQYF.

The chain combines TRBV7-2 with TRBJ1-5, with D unclear. Trimming removed 1 base at V and 1 base at J, with 5 bases between. Germline V gene data show CDR1 as SGHTA and CDR2 as FQGNSA. The CDR3 length is 14 residues. The CDR3 loop reads CASSLGPSNQPQHF. In nucleotides, the CDR3 is TGTGCCAGCAGCTTAGGTCCAAGCAATCAGCCCCAGCATTTT.

The CDR3 DNA follows: TGTGCCACCAGTACTCATATGAACACTGAAGCTTTCTTT. Amino acids: CATSTHMNTEAFF. The chain has TRBV24-1 and TRBJ1-1; D call uncertain. Germline V gene sequence: CDR1 KGHDR, CDR2 SFDVKD. V was pared by 6 bases and J by 0 bases, with 7 bases between. This CDR3 is 13 amino acids long.

The chain employs TRBV7-9 and TRBJ2-7; D might be TRBD2 (6 bases). The CDR3 covers 14 residues. Germline V lookup: CDR1 SEHNR, CDR2 FQNEAQ (reference sequence). V lost 3 bases and J 4 bases, leaving 13 bases between the germline ends. The DNA for the CDR3 is TGTGCCAGCAGCTTTGGCGGGGTGCGATACGAGCAGTACTTC. Translating gives CASSFGGVRYEQYF.

The V call is TRBV19, the J call TRBJ2-2; the match to TRBD1 covers 9 bases. This CDR3 is built from 18 residues. Trimming removed 4 bases from V and 5 bases from J; junction bases left unmatched: 14. Germline lookup yields CDR1 LNHDA and CDR2 SQIVND (reference sequence). CDR3 region: CASSKPGQGLGETGELFF. As DNA, the CDR3 is TGTGCCAGTAGTAAACCGGGACAGGGCCTAGGTGAGACCGGGGAGCTGTTTTTT.

CDR3 amino acids: CATSVPAGRGETQYF. CDR3 nucleotides: TGTGCCACCAGTGTCCCAGCGGGACGCGGAGAGACCCAGTACTTC. The rearrangement joins TRBV24-1 to TRBJ2-5, with 7 nucleotides matching TRBD2. Germline CDR1 and CDR2: KGHDR and SFDVKD. The J segment lost 4 bases and the V segment lost 5 bases, leaving 9 bases of the junction unmatched. This CDR3 region has 15 residues.

V gene TRBV15 combines with J gene TRBJ1-2; TRBD1 matches 8 bases. Germline-derived CDR1 and CDR2 are LNHNV and YYDKDF (reference sequence). V was pared by 5 bases and J by 4 bases, with 9 bases of the junction left unmatched. The CDR3 loop spans 15 amino acids. DNA of the CDR3: TGTGCCACCAGCCCTTCCCCGGGACAGGTCTATGGCTACACCTTC. This encodes CATSPSPGQVYGYTF.

The chain links TRBV7-9 to TRBJ1-5, with a weak D call TRBD1 (6 bases). V lost 3 bases and J lost 13, with 13 bases in between. The length of the CDR3 is 12 residues. Germline V gives CDR1 SEHNR, CDR2 FQNEAQ (reference sequence). The CDR3 loop reads CASSFLQGAQHF. CDR3 bases: TGTGCCAGCAGCTTTCTACAGGGAGCTCAGCATTTT.